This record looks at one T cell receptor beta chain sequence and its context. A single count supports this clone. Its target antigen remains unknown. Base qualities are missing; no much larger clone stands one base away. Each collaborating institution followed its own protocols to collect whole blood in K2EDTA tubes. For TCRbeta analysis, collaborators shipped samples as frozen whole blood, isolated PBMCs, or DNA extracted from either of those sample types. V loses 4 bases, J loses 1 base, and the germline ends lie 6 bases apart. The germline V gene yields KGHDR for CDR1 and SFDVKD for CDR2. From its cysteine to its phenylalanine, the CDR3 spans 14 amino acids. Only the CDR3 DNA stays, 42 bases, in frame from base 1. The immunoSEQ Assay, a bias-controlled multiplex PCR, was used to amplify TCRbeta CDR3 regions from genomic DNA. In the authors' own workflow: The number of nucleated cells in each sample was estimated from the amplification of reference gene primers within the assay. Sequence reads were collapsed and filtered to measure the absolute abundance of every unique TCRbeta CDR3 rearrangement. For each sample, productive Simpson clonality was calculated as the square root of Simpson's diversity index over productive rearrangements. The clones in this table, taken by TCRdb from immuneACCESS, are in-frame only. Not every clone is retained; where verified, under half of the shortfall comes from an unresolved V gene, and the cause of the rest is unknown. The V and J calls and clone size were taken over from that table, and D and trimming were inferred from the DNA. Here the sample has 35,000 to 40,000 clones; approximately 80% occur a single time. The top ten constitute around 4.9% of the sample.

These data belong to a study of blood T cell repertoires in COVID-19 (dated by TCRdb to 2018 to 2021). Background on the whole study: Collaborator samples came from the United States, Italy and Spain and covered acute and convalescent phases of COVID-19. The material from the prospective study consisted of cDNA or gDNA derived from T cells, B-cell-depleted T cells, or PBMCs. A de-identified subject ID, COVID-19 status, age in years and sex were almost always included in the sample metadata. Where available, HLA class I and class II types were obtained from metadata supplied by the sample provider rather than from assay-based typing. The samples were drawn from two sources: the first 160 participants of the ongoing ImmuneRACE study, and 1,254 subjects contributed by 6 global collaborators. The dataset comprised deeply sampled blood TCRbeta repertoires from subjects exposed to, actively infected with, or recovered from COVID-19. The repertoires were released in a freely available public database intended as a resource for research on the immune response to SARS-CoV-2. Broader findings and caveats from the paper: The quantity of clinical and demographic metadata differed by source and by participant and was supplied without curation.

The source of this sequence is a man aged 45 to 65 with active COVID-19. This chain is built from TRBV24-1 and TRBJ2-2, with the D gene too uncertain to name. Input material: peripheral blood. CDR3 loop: CATSEAGNTGELFF. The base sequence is TGTGCCACCAGTGAAGCCGGGAACACCGGGGAGCTGTTTTTT.